This T cell receptor (beta chain) originates from a study of a mutant IDH1 vaccine in newly diagnosed glioma. Study as a whole: Patients had eight vaccinations, in weeks 1, 3, 5, 7, 11, 15, 19 and 23. In some groups vaccination began 4-6 weeks post-radiotherapy; others received it with temozolomide.

Time point reported: week 5, during vaccination. A single vaccine dose contained 300 ug of mutant IDH1 20-mer peptide, and topical imiquimod was used with it. The astrocytomas were IDH1-mutant, ATRX-negative, and WHO grade 3 or 4. Per germline, CDR1 MGHRA and CDR2 YSYEKL. The V gene end was trimmed by 5 bases and the J gene end by 1 base; junction bases not matched to a gene: 7. The CDR3 has 15 residues. Points on this clone: Its specificity is unknown.

Method: immunoSEQ multiplex PCR; TCRdb's copy keeps in-frame clones and lacks some. The data show around 56,000 clones, with 82% seen just once and over 3% held by the top ten. The sample consisted of PBMCs, taken from a glioma patient whose treatment included an IDH1 peptide vaccine. This chain uses TRBV4-1 with TRBJ1-1; 7 nucleotides align to TRBD1. The TCR originated in a woman between 18 and 29 years old with glioma. Some clones in this sample may be carry-over from other donors' samples. The CDR3 spells CASSFPGGRNTEAFF. The CDR3 DNA reads TGCGCCAGCAGCTTCCCAGGGGGTCGGAACACTGAAGCTTTCTTT.